The 9 T cell receptor beta chains given below trace back to one sample, sequenced in a study of control samples from healthy donors and cancer patients. Repertoires were generated with immunoSEQ multiplex PCR, while TCRdb's copy carries only in-frame clones and drops some. The sample has about 120,000 clones, over 90% seen once. The sequenced sample consisted of blood. The receptor set was obtained from a young man in good health.

V is TRBV7-2 and J is TRBJ2-5; 15 bases match TRBD2. Germline trimming cut 6 bases from V and 2 bases from J; bases unmatched to any gene: 10. Germline values: CDR1 SGHTA, CDR2 FQGNSA. This CDR3 has 18 residues. For the CDR3, the DNA is TGTGCCAGCAGTACCTCAGGACTAGCGGGGGGGGCACAAGAGACCCAGTACTTC. Its translation is CASSTSGLAGGAQETQYF.

The chain couples TRBV7-6 to TRBJ2-7, with D possibly matching TRBD1 (6 bases). In germline, CDR1 is SGHVS, CDR2 FNYEAQ. Trimming took off 5 bases at V and 1 base at J, with 9 bases between the two ends. This CDR3 is 13 amino acids long. The CDR3 DNA is TGTGCCAGCAGCCCCAGGGGATCCTACGAGCAGTACGTC. The encoded protein is CASSPRGSYEQYV.

The V and J genes are TRBV28 and TRBJ2-7; 7 nucleotides agree with TRBD1. This CDR3 spans 13 amino acids. With V trimmed by 5 bases and J by 5 bases, 6 bases remained unmatched. The germline V gene encodes CDR1 MDHEN and CDR2 SYDVKM. CDR3 sequence (DNA): TGTGCCAGCAGTATCCCCACAGGGGACGAGCAGTACTTC. Residues: CASSIPTGDEQYF.

This clone has just a few counts. The chain joins TRBV6-1 to TRBJ2-7, with D uncertain. The CDR3 runs to 12 residues. The V end lost 1 base, the J end lost 7 bases, and 8 bases lay between the germline ends. Germline V CDR1 and CDR2: MNHNS, SASEGT. The CDR3 bases are TGTGCCAGCAGTGAAGGGGGTTGGGAGCAGTACTTC. This gives the protein CASSEGGWEQYF.

V and J are TRBV5-4 and TRBJ2-3; weak D call: TRBD2 (5 bases). CDR3 length equals 13 residues. Germline CDR1 SGHNT, CDR2 YYREEE (reference sequence). V was cut by 0 bases and J by 8 bases, with 10 bases left in between. The CDR3 loop reads CASSLAGGGTQYF. The CDR3 coding sequence is TGTGCCAGCAGCTTGGCCGGAGGAGGTACGCAGTATTTT. Using reference TRBV5-4 and TRBJ2-3 for the parts outside the CDR3, the full variable domain is ETGVTQSPTHLIKTRGQQVTLRCSSQSGHNTVSWYQQALGQGPQFIFQYYREEENGRGNFPPRFSGLQFPNYSSELNVNALELDDSALYLCASSLAGGGTQYFGPGTRLTVL.

This rearrangement joins TRBV2 to TRBJ2-5, with D perhaps TRBD1 (5 bases). The CDR3 loop spans 12 amino acids. The V gene's germline CDR1 is SNHLY and CDR2 FYNNEI. V dropped 7 bases and J dropped 4 bases, with 10 bases sitting between them. As DNA, the CDR3 is TGTGCCAGCATCGGACACCGAGAGACCCAGTACTTC. This gives the protein CASIGHRETQYF.

In DNA, the CDR3 is TGTGCCAGCAGTGAATGGGCAGGGGGGTCCTGGGAGACCCAGTACTTC. It translates to CASSEWAGGSWETQYF. The chain joins TRBV2 to TRBJ2-5, with a possible D match to TRBD1 (7 bases). The V end was cut by 2 bases, the J end by 5 bases, with 18 bases between. The CDR3 contains 16 residues. Germline V CDR1 and CDR2: SNHLY, FYNNEI.

The J gene is TRBJ1-1, the V gene TRBV6-5; D gene uncertain. Trimming removed 7 bases at V and 6 bases at J, with 18 bases between. This CDR3 contains 14 residues. The germline V gene has CDR1 MNHEY and CDR2 SVGAGI. CDR3 in amino acids: CASTLAPGSAEAFF. CDR3 in DNA: TGTGCCAGCACTTTGGCCCCGGGCAGCGCTGAAGCTTTCTTT.

This rearrangement joins TRBV7-9 to TRBJ2-3; D might be TRBD1 (5 bases). Between the trimmed V and J ends, which lost 2 bases and 4 bases, there was a span of 13 bases. The CDR3 is made up of 15 amino acids. Germline values: CDR1 SEHNR, CDR2 FQNEAQ (reference sequence). The DNA for the CDR3 is TGTGCCAGCAGCTTAAAGGGGATCCCGGCAGATACGCAGTATTTT. Protein: CASSLKGIPADTQYF.